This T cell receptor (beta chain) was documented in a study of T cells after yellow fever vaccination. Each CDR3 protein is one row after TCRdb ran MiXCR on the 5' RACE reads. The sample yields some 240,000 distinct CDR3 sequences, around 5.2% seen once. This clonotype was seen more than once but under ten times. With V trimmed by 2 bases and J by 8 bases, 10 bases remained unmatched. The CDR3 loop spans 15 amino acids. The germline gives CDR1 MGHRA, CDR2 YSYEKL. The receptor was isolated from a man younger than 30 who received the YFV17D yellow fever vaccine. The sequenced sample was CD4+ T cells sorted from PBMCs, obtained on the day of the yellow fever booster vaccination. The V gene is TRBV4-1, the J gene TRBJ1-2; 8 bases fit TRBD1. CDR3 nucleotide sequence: TGCGCCAGCAGCCAAACACCCGGACAGGGCCTAGGCTACACCTTC. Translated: CASSQTPGQGLGYTF.